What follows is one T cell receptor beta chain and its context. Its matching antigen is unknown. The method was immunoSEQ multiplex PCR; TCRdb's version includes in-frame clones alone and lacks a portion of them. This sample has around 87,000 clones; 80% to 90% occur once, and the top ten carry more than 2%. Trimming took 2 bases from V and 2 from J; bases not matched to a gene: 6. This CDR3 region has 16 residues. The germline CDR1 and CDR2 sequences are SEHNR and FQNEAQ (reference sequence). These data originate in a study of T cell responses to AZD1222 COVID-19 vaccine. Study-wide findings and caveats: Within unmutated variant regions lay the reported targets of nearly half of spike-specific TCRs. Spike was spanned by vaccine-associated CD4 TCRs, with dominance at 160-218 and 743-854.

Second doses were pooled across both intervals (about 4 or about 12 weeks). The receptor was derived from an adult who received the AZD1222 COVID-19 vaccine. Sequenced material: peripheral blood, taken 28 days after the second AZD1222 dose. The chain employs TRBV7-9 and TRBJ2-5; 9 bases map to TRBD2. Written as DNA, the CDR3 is TGTGCCAGCAGCTTACTCTCGCTAGCGGGGCAAGAGACCCAGTACTTC. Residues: CASSLLSLAGQETQYF. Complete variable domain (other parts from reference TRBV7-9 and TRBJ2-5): DTGVSQNPRHKITKRGQNVTFRCDPISEHNRLYWYRQTLGQGPEFLTYFQNEAQLEKSRLLSDRFSAERPKGSFSTLEIQRTEQGDSAMYLCASSLLSLAGQETQYFGPGTRLLVL.